This TCR beta chain emerged from a study of neoadjuvant anti-PD-1 for oral cavity cancer (dated by TCRdb to the early 2020s). In terms of the full investigation: Patients mostly received three to four biweekly doses of nivolumab at 3 mg/kg before curative-intent surgical resection. Patients without progression received a fourth nivolumab dose around day 43 and underwent definitive surgical resection on days 50-56. There were 12 to 13 patients in the parent correlative cohort, and the response rate was 33%. Under RECIST 1.1, a patient counted as a responder if showing complete response, partial response or stable disease, and as a non-responder if showing progression. Results and caveats for the whole study, not just this receptor: After neoadjuvant nivolumab, T cell clonality (Gini index) in PBMCs was significantly higher in non-responders than in responders. Only a few patients per response group were included in the TCR analyses, and larger cohorts for validation were called for by the authors. A higher pretreatment blood Treg/Th17 ratio correlated with both higher pretreatment blood TCRbeta clonality and lower post-treatment tumor TCRbeta clonality.

Turning to this clone: The target of this receptor is not known. One base away there is no much larger clone; base qualities are not given.

The germline V gene (reference sequence) provides CDR1 SEHNR and CDR2 FQNEAQ. After removal of 5 bases from V and 3 bases from J, the junction retains 9 bases not matched to a gene. CDR3 length: 18 amino acids, cysteine to phenylalanine. Here the CDR3 DNA is all that survives: 54 bases in frame from base 1. For deep sequencing, each PBMC sample was run in six replicates, with libraries mostly built from 400 to 550 ng of input genomic DNA. The immunoSEQ hsTCRbeta kit was used to prepare TCRbeta libraries according to the manufacturer's instructions. The completed libraries were mixed into a single pool at 3 nM, then sequenced with an Illumina NovaSeq 6000 S4 flow cell. The paper's processing steps were these. The immunoSEQ Analyzer handled quality control and preprocessing of the raw data. The analysis was limited to productive rearrangements, and each clonotype was defined by a unique CDR3 amino acid sequence. Repertoire clonality was estimated as the Gini-Simpson index, computed with the R package tcR. Student's t test was used to compare Gini indices, while Pearson correlation assessed associations with tumor size change. In its TCRdb copy, this immuneACCESS table keeps in-frame sequences only and misses some clones. Where compared with another copy, unresolved V genes explain less than half of these, and the others have no known cause. Clone size and V and J calls were adopted from that table, with D and trimming inferred from the DNA. This sample comprises approximately 72,000 clones, approximately 82% of them detected only once. Jointly, the top ten make up 3.4% of the sample.

Explained via the paper, the time point label denotes: before neoadjuvant nivolumab. Patients had been newly diagnosed with stage II-IVA oral cavity squamous cell carcinoma, and no prior systemic or radiation treatment had been given to the patients. Everyone in the cohort had locally advanced, HPV-negative oral cavity squamous cell carcinoma. Peripheral blood mononuclear cells were analyzed directly, without maintenance or expansion in culture. The samples were drawn from a longitudinal correlative study tied to a single-arm phase II trial testing neoadjuvant nivolumab in oral cavity squamous cell carcinoma. Subject-matched pre- and post-treatment PBMCs and tumors from three responders and three non-responders were subjected to genomic DNA-based TCRbeta sequencing. Peripheral blood mononuclear cells were collected once before nivolumab treatment and again after treatment, at the time of surgery. The Maxwell RSC DNA from Cells kit was used to extract genomic DNA from PBMCs.

This receptor was obtained from a person between 35 and 79 years old with oral cavity squamous cell carcinoma. This specimen was PBMCs, taken before nivolumab (anti-PD-1) treatment. The chain joins TRBV7-9 to TRBJ2-1, and TRBD2 matches 14 of the central bases. The CDR3 protein: CASSPGTSGSPFYNEQFF. The nucleotides are TGTGCCAGCAGCCCCGGGACTAGCGGGAGCCCGTTCTACAATGAGCAGTTCTTC.